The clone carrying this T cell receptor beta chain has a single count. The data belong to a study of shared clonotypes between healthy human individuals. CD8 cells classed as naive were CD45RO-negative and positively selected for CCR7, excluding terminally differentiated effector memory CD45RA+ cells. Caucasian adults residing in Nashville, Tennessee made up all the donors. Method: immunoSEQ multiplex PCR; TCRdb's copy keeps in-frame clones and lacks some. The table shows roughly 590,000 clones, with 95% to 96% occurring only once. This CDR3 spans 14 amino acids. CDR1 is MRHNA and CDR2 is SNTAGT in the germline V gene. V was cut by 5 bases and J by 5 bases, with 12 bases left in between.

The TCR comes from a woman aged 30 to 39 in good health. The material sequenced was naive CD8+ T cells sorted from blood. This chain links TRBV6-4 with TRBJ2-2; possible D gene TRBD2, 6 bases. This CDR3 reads CASSHRLGTGELFF. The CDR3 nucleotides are TGTGCCAGCAGTCATAGACTAGGAACCGGGGAGCTGTTTTTT.